The present T cell receptor beta chain was sequenced within a study of radiotherapy plus CTLA-4 blockade in lung cancer. The assay was immunoSEQ multiplex PCR, and TCRdb's table has in-frame clones only and misses some. The sample consists of about 28,000 clones, 70% to 80% of them appearing once. The CDR3 length is 14 residues. Germline V CDR1 and CDR2: SGHAT, FQNNGV. V dropped 4 bases and J dropped 4 bases, with 13 bases sitting between them. The chain joins TRBV11-2 to TRBJ1-2; D is uncertain. This TCR came from a human donor with non-small cell lung cancer that progressed on radiotherapy plus ipilimumab. The material was peripheral blood, obtained from a patient treated with radiotherapy plus ipilimumab. The CDR3 nucleotides read TGTGCCAGCAGCTCTTCGGGGTGGTCCTATGGCTACACCTTC. It codes for CASSSSGWSYGYTF.